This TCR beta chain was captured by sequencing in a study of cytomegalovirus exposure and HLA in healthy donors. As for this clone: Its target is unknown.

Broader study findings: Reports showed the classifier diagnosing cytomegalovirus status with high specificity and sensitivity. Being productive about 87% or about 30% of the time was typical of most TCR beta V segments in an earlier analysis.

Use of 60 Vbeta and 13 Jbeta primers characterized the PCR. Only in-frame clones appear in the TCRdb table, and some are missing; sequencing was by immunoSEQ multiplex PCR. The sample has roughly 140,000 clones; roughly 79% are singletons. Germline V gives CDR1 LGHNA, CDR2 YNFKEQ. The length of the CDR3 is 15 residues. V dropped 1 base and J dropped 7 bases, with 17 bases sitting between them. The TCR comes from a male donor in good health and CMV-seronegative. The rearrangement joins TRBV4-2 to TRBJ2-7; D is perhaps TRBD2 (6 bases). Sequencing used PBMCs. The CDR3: CASSQGEEGVGEQYF. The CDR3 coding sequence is TGTGCCAGCAGCCAAGGTGAGGAGGGAGTGGGAGAGCAGTACTTC.